This TCR beta chain was recovered during a study of cytomegalovirus exposure and HLA in healthy donors. PCR used 60 Vbeta primers and 13 Jbeta primers. The table came from immunoSEQ multiplex PCR; TCRdb's copy has only in-frame clones and leaves some out. The table lists around 150,000 clones, 84% of them singletons. This CDR3 is built from 16 residues. Germline loops: CDR1 SGHVS, CDR2 FQNEAQ. Trimming took 7 bases from V and 2 from J, leaving 15 bases between them. Sequenced input: PBMCs. The chain recombines TRBV7-8 with TRBJ1-6; a weak D match, TRBD1 (5 bases). The receptor's source is a man younger than 35 in good health and CMV-seronegative. CDR3 in amino acids: CASTFRVGPYNSPLHF. The CDR3 DNA reads TGTGCCAGCACCTTCAGGGTGGGCCCCTATAATTCACCCCTCCACTTT.